These 18 T cell receptor beta chains were all obtained from the same sample, sequenced in a study of glioma-infiltrating T cells. The iRepertoire nested amplicon-rescue multiplex PCR amplified TCR alpha and beta CDR3s from RNA. TCRdb re-analysed the multiplex PCR reads in MiXCR, keeping a single row per CDR3 protein. Among under 150,000 distinct CDR3 sequences listed, around 40% were seen once. The sequenced sample was glioma tissue, nonneoplastic brain tissue, or PBMCs (not recorded which). Receptor source: a human donor with low-grade glioma or glioblastoma, undergoing nonglioma brain surgery, or in good health (not recorded which).

A few counts support this clonotype. V is TRBV10-2 and J is TRBJ2-7; weak D call: TRBD1 (5 bases). Trimming shortened V by 7 bases and J by 0 bases, and 13 bases separated the two germline ends. Germline lookup yields CDR1 WSHSY and CDR2 SAAADI. This CDR3 is built from 14 residues. The CDR3: CASNDRFISYEQYF. CDR3 coding DNA: TGCGCCAGCAACGACAGATTTATCTCCTACGAGCAGTACTTC.

This clonotype appeared a few times. V gene TRBV6-1 combines with J gene TRBJ2-1; D possibly corresponds to TRBD1 (6 bases). Germline CDR1 reads MNHNS; CDR2 reads SASEGT. V gave up 6 bases and J gave up 1 base, with 22 bases separating them. The CDR3 sequence is 18 residues long. CDR3 nucleotide sequence: TGTGCCAGCAGCCGCCAGCCCGGGACACTACTTTCCTACAATGAGCAGTTCTTC. This sequence encodes CASSRQPGTLLSYNEQFF.

The genes are TRBV6-1 and TRBJ1-1; possibly TRBD1 for D (5 bases). CDR1 MNHNS and CDR2 SASEGT come from the germline V gene. This CDR3 region has 13 residues. The V end lost 10 bases, the J end lost 5 bases, and 17 bases lay between the germline ends. The CDR3 DNA follows: TGTGCCATCCGGGACGCGAAGAGGACTGAAGCTTTCTTT. Its translation is CAIRDAKRTEAFF.

The V call is TRBV25-1, the J call TRBJ2-5; D gene ambiguous. V lost 4 bases, J lost 1 base, and 7 bases lay in between. The CDR3 has 13 amino acids. The germline gives CDR1 MGHDK, CDR2 SYGVNS. As DNA, the CDR3 is TGTGCCAGCAGTGGGCTGGGCCAAGAGACCCAGTACTTC. Amino acids: CASSGLGQETQYF.

The chain uses TRBV7-2 and TRBJ1-5; D uncertain. The CDR3 is made up of 13 amino acids. CDR1 and CDR2 (germline): SGHTA, FQGNSA. Trimming removed 2 bases from V and 0 bases from J, with 2 bases in between. The CDR3: CASSLLSNQPQHF. In nucleotides, the CDR3 is TGTGCCAGCAGCTTACTTAGCAATCAGCCCCAGCATTTT.

The sample holds many counts of this clonotype. The chain employs TRBV18 and TRBJ2-1, with 7 bases matching TRBD1. The CDR3 consists of 14 residues. The V and J ends lost 8 bases and 3 bases, in that order; junction bases with no gene match: 7. Germline values: CDR1 KGHSH, CDR2 LQKENI. The CDR3 protein is CASSPRQGYNEQFF. CDR3 sequence (DNA): TGTGCCAGCAGCCCAAGACAGGGCTACAATGAGCAGTTCTTC. The full variable domain, with the rest looked up from reference TRBV18 and TRBJ2-1, is NAGVMQNPRHLVRRRGQEARLRCSPMKGHSHVYWYRQLPEEGLKFMVYLQKENIIDESGMPKERFSAEFPKEGPSILRIQQVVRGDSAAYFCASSPRQGYNEQFFGPGTRLTVL.

This clonotype was observed a handful of times. J is TRBJ2-7 and V is TRBV7-9, with D perhaps matching TRBD2 (5 bases). The CDR3 has 15 amino acids. V was shortened by 1 base and J by 0 bases, with 10 bases between the two germline ends. Looked up from germline, CDR1 is SEHNR and CDR2 is FQNEAQ (reference sequence). CDR3 nucleotides: TGTGCCAGCAGCTTAGGGACTGTCTTCTCCTACGAGCAGTACTTC. Amino acids: CASSLGTVFSYEQYF.

This clonotype was observed many times. The rearrangement uses TRBV6-1 and TRBJ1-2; 7 bases line up with TRBD1. Germline loops: CDR1 MNHNS, CDR2 SASEGT. The length of the CDR3 is 12 residues. The V gene end was trimmed by 6 bases and the J gene end by 5 bases; junction bases not matched to a gene: 3. The CDR3 here is CASSLQGYGYTF. The DNA of the CDR3 is TGTGCCAGCAGCTTACAGGGGTATGGCTACACCTTC.

Points on this clonotype: Given a much more abundant clone one base away, this may be a read error. The V and J genes are TRBV6-5 and TRBJ2-5; no reliable D call. Germline CDR1 reads MNHEY; CDR2 reads SVGAGI. This CDR3 is 14 amino acids long. V gave up 0 bases and J gave up 5 bases, with 10 bases separating them. CDR3 nucleotide sequence: TGTGCCAGCAGTTACTCAACGGACCCGGAGACCCAGTACTTC. It is translated as CASSYSTDPETQYF.

This clonotype came up a few times. V and J are TRBV2 and TRBJ2-7; D may be TRBD1 (6 bases). V lost 7 bases to trimming and J lost 3 bases, with 19 bases between them. This CDR3 contains 15 residues. Germline CDR1 reads SNHLY; CDR2 reads FYNNEI. Here the CDR3 DNA reads TGTGCCAGCACCGGCCCGGACAGCGGATTCTACGAGCAGTACTTC. Translated, it gives CASTGPDSGFYEQYF.

This clonotype has just a few counts. The chain's CDR3 is CASSPWGLYGYTF. The CDR3 nucleotides read TGTGCCAGCAGCCCGTGGGGACTCTATGGCTACACCTTC. The gene calls are TRBV7-2 and TRBJ1-2; possible D gene TRBD1, 5 bases. The V and J ends lost 5 bases and 4 bases respectively, with 11 bases between them. The CDR3 loop spans 13 amino acids. Germline CDR1 is SGHTA and CDR2 is FQGNSA.

This clonotype was seen only a few times. The genes are TRBV28 and TRBJ2-7; D unclear. V shed 2 bases and J shed 2 bases, with 10 bases lying between them. This CDR3 has 14 residues. Germline CDR1 and CDR2: MDHEN and SYDVKM. The CDR3 coding sequence is TGTGCCAGCAGTTTACTAGGTGATACCTACGAGCAGTACTTC. Protein product: CASSLLGDTYEQYF.

The CDR3 DNA follows: TGTGCCAGCTCACCACCGGACCGTATTTCGAGAGGAAACACCATATATTTT. It codes for CASSPPDRISRGNTIYF. This sequence joins TRBV18 and TRBJ1-3, with no clear D. V lost 0 bases and J 4 bases, leaving 16 bases between the germline ends. The CDR3 has 17 residues. CDR1 and CDR2 from the germline V gene are KGHSH and LQKENI.

About this clonotype: A much larger clonotype is one base distant, so this may be a read error. This chain links TRBV6-5 with TRBJ1-1, with 9 bases identical to TRBD1. V shed 2 bases and J 0 bases; nucleotides not matched to a gene: 1. Germline lookup yields CDR1 MNHEY and CDR2 SVGAGI. CDR3 length: 15 residues. This chain's CDR3 is CASSYGQGMNTEAFF. The CDR3 region has the DNA TGTGCCAGCAGTTACGGACAGGGGATGAACACTGAAGCTTTCTTT.

The chain employs TRBV7-2 and TRBJ2-5; 12 bases fit TRBD2. Losses at the gene ends were 5 bases for V and 3 bases for J; bases not matched to a gene: 4. CDR3 length: 15 amino acids. CDR1 and CDR2 (germline): SGHTA, FQGNSA. DNA of the CDR3: TGTGCCAGCAGCCCCCGACTAGCGGGGGAAGAGACCCAGTACTTC. Protein sequence: CASSPRLAGEETQYF.

This chain joins TRBV4-1 and TRBJ2-4; a weak D match, TRBD2 (6 bases). The germline V gene encodes CDR1 MGHRA and CDR2 YSYEKL. This CDR3 spans 17 amino acids. V was trimmed by 0 bases and J by 0 bases, leaving 12 bases between them. CDR3 DNA sequence: TGCGCCAGCAGCCAAGAGTGGGTAGCGGAAGCCAAAAACATTCAGTACTTC. Residues: CASSQEWVAEAKNIQYF.

The V call is TRBV25-1, the J call TRBJ2-1; the match to TRBD2 covers 9 bases. CDR3 length: 15 amino acids. The J segment lost 7 bases and the V segment lost 0 bases, leaving 4 bases of the junction unmatched. Germline loops: CDR1 MGHDK, CDR2 SYGVNS. In nucleotides, the CDR3 is TGTGCCAGCAGTGAATATCTAGCGGGAAATAATGAGCAGTTCTTC. This encodes CASSEYLAGNNEQFF.

This clonotype was detected only a few times. V usage is TRBV6-1 and J usage is TRBJ2-1; the match to TRBD2 covers 7 bases. The V gene end was trimmed by 6 bases and the J gene end by 7 bases; junction bases not matched to a gene: 12. CDR1 MNHNS and CDR2 SASEGT come from the germline V gene. CDR3 size: 15 residues. The CDR3 region is CASRASGLFENEQFF. CDR3 in DNA: TGTGCCAGCAGAGCTAGCGGATTATTTGAAAATGAGCAGTTCTTC.